The sequence of this T cell receptor (beta chain) was determined in a study of blood T cells in healthy people across ages. The authors isolated at least 7 million PBMCs per sample. The authors ran a second PCR of roughly 7 to 11 cycles using a sample-barcoded 5' primer and a J-beta primer mix. TCRdb fed the 5' RACE reads into MiXCR, producing one record per CDR3 protein. The sample has 1.2 million to 1.5 million distinct CDR3 sequences, about 43% seen once. The study, taken as a whole, reports: Naive T cell percentage by flow cytometry tracked strongly with beta diversity. Compared with aged donors, long-lived donors showed fewer expanded clones, suggesting selection. While age rose, TCR beta diversity per million T cells dropped in a roughly linear way.

V gave up 5 bases and J gave up 10 bases; unmatched junction bases: 13. The CDR3 is 15 amino acids. The V gene's germline CDR1 is MNHEY and CDR2 SVGAGI. Of note for this clonotype: The antigen is undetermined.

Sequencing was performed on blood. V gene TRBV6-5 combines with J gene TRBJ1-4; TRBD1 aligns across 7 bases. This TCR was recovered from a young woman in good health. The CDR3 here is CASSLRKTGLGKLFF. The CDR3 region has the DNA TGTGCCAGCAGTCTACGAAAGACAGGGTTGGGAAAACTGTTTTTT.